A single sample gave rise to the 32 T cell receptor beta chains below, sequenced in a study of blood T cells in healthy people across ages. Using a J-beta primer mix together with a sample-barcoded 5' primer, a second PCR was run for about 6 to 11 cycles. TCRdb reprocessed the 5' RACE reads via MiXCR and lists one record per CDR3 protein. The sample has fewer than 2 million distinct CDR3 sequences, 30% to 40% seen once. The sequencing sample was made of blood. The source of these receptors is a human donor in good health.

This clonotype has only a few counts. The rearrangement uses TRBV11-1 and TRBJ2-6; D unresolved. V was trimmed by 5 bases and J by 6 bases, leaving 11 bases between them. CDR3 length equals 14 residues. Germline V CDR1 and CDR2: SGHAT, FQDESV (reference sequence). The CDR3 DNA follows: TGTGCCAGCAGCCCGGAGTTTGAGGCCAACGTCCTGACTTTC. Translated, it gives CASSPEFEANVLTF.

The table lists this clonotype with a few counts. This rearrangement joins TRBV24-1 to TRBJ2-6; D gene unclear. Germline V gene data show CDR1 as KGHDR and CDR2 as SFDVKD. V was shortened by 5 bases and J by 6 bases, with 13 bases between the two germline ends. This CDR3 is 15 amino acids long. CDR3 protein: CATSAPAGQANVLTF. In nucleotides, the CDR3 is TGTGCCACCAGTGCCCCGGCCGGGCAGGCCAACGTCCTGACTTTC.

This clonotype was counted a few times. This sequence joins TRBV4-3 and TRBJ2-2; tentatively, D is TRBD1 (6 bases). The CDR3 covers 14 residues. Trimming cost V 6 bases and J 6 bases, with 14 bases left between them. Germline loops: CDR1 LGHNA, CDR2 YSLEER. CDR3 in amino acids: CASSPTGIAGELFF. The CDR3 DNA sequence: TGCGCCAGCAGTCCAACAGGGATAGCCGGGGAGCTGTTTTTT.

V and J are TRBV20-1 and TRBJ1-5; D may be TRBD1 (6 bases). The germline V gene has CDR1 DFQATT and CDR2 SNEGSKA (reference sequence). This CDR3 is 15 amino acids long. Deletions cut 3 bases from V and 0 bases from J, with 12 bases between. The CDR3 loop is CSASIGTISNQPQHF. CDR3 bases: TGCAGTGCTAGTATAGGGACAATTAGCAATCAGCCCCAGCATTTT.

The gene calls are TRBV12-3 or TRBV12-4 and TRBJ2-3, with 8 bases fitting TRBD1. V shed 4 bases, J shed 8 bases, and the junction held 8 bases outside the gene matches. The CDR3 sequence is 14 residues long. The CDR3 loop reads CASSSGQASGTQYF. In DNA, the CDR3 is TGTGCCAGCAGTTCGGGACAGGCCTCAGGTACGCAGTATTTT.

V and J are TRBV12-3 or TRBV12-4 and TRBJ2-2; D ambiguous. The CDR3 spans 12 residues. Trimming took off 3 bases at V and 10 bases at J, with 9 bases between the two ends. CDR3 sequence (DNA): TGTGCCAGCAGTTTTAGTGGTTCGGAGCTGTTTTTT. Translation: CASSFSGSELFF.

This clonotype was picked up a small number of times. This rearrangement joins TRBV7-3 to TRBJ2-3, with 12 bases lining up with TRBD2. After removal of 5 bases from V and 5 bases from J, the junction contained 5 bases not matched to a gene. CDR3 length: 15 residues. CDR1 and CDR2 from the germline V gene are SGHTA and FQGTGA. This CDR3 is CASSISGLAGDTQYF. CDR3 bases: TGTGCCAGCAGCATTTCGGGACTAGCGGGAGATACGCAGTATTTT.

In DNA, the CDR3 is TGCAGCGTTACTGGGACAGTTAACTATGGCTACACCTTC. As protein: CSVTGTVNYGYTF. V gene TRBV29-1 combines with J gene TRBJ1-2, with 7 bases that match TRBD1. The CDR3 spans 13 residues. The V and J ends lost 5 bases and 1 base, in that order; junction bases with no gene match: 4. Germline CDR1 SQVTM, CDR2 ANQGSEA.

This clonotype was picked up many times. This chain connects TRBV27 to TRBJ2-3; no definite D call. V was cut by 4 bases and J by 1 base, with 12 bases left in between. This CDR3 is 15 amino acids long. CDR1 is MNHEY, CDR2 SMNVEV, per germline (reference sequence). The CDR3 sequence: CASSSRTIGTDTQYF. In nucleotides, the CDR3 is TGTGCCAGCAGTTCCCGGACGATAGGCACAGATACGCAGTATTTT.

This clonotype came up a few times. This chain joins TRBV4-1 and TRBJ1-2, with TRBD1 matching 8 bases. After removal of 0 bases from V and 7 bases from J, the junction contained 7 bases not matched to a gene. The CDR3 loop spans 15 amino acids. Germline assignment: CDR1 MGHRA and CDR2 YSYEKL. In DNA form, the CDR3 reads TGCGCCAGCAGCCAAGAAGGGACAGGTATTAGTGGCTACACCTTC. Its protein product is CASSQEGTGISGYTF.

V and J are TRBV7-9 and TRBJ2-1; weak D call: TRBD2 (6 bases). Germline V lookup: CDR1 SEHNR, CDR2 FQNEAQ (reference sequence). V shed 6 bases and J shed 5 bases, with 17 bases lying between them. The CDR3 consists of 15 residues. The CDR3 spells CASSLPGTGNNEQFF. The CDR3 coding sequence is TGTGCCAGCAGTCTCCCCGGGACTGGAAACAATGAGCAGTTCTTC.

CDR3 residues: CAISETNARVGGYTF. The CDR3 region has the DNA TGTGCCATCAGTGAAACGAACGCCCGGGTAGGGGGCTACACCTTC. This chain links TRBV10-3 with TRBJ1-2; D remains unclear. Trimming stripped 3 bases from V and 8 bases from J, with 19 bases between. Per the germline V gene, CDR1 is ENHRY and CDR2 is SYGVKD. CDR3 size: 15 residues.

The chain links TRBV11-2 to TRBJ2-1; 7 bases line up with TRBD1. J was trimmed by 7 bases and V by 0 bases; bases with no gene match: 3. The CDR3 spans 14 residues. CDR1 and CDR2 from the germline V gene are SGHAT and FQNNGV. CDR3: CASSLEQGFNEQFF. In DNA, the CDR3 is TGTGCCAGCAGCTTAGAACAGGGGTTTAATGAGCAGTTCTTC.

This chain connects TRBV7-2 to TRBJ2-3; 8 nucleotides match TRBD2. The V segment lost 1 base and the J segment 11 bases; nucleotides outside the gene matches: 14. This CDR3 is built from 16 residues. CDR1 is SGHTA and CDR2 is FQGNSA in the germline V gene. CDR3 residues: CASSLEAGGPLGVQYF. CDR3 sequence (DNA): TGTGCCAGCAGCTTAGAGGCGGGGGGCCCCCTTGGGGTGCAGTATTTT. Full variable domain (rest looked up from reference TRBV7-2 and TRBJ2-3): GAGVSQSPSNKVTEKGKDVELRCDPISGHTALYWYRQSLGQGLEFLIYFQGNSAPDKSGLPSDRFSAERTGGSVSTLTIQRTQQEDSAVYLCASSLEAGGPLGVQYFGPGTRLTVL.

This clonotype was seen a handful of times. The genes are TRBV19 and TRBJ1-2; 8 nucleotides match TRBD1. J gave up 4 bases and V 6 bases, and 13 bases lay outside the gene matches. Germline CDR1 reads LNHDA; CDR2 reads SQIVND (reference sequence). This CDR3 comprises 16 residues. In DNA form, the CDR3 reads TGTGCCAGTAGACCCCGGACAGGGCCCGCTCTCTATGGCTACACCTTC. This gives the protein CASRPRTGPALYGYTF.

The chain couples TRBV2 to TRBJ2-3; the D is unclear. CDR3 length equals 12 residues. V dropped 8 bases and J dropped 5 bases, with 11 bases sitting between them. CDR1 is SNHLY, CDR2 FYNNEI, per germline. The DNA for the CDR3 is TGTGCCAGCCACCCCCAGCTAGATACGCAGTATTTT. Its translation is CASHPQLDTQYF.

To note about this clonotype: A read error may account for a junction end that differs from germline. The rearrangement links TRBV29-1 to TRBJ2-5; tentatively, D is TRBD1 or TRBD2 (6 bases each). CDR1 is SQVTM and CDR2 is ANQGSEA in the germline V gene. The CDR3 runs 13 residues. The CDR3 sequence is CGVDEGGQETQYF. The CDR3 DNA reads TGCGGCGTTGATGAAGGGGGGCAAGAGACCCAGTACTTC.

The J gene is TRBJ2-1, the V gene TRBV12-3 or TRBV12-4; TRBD2 is a possible D gene (5 bases). V was shortened by 4 bases and J by 4 bases, with 11 bases between the two germline ends. This CDR3 is built from 14 residues. The CDR3 here is CASSWGSEYNEQFF. CDR3 coding DNA: TGTGCCAGCAGTTGGGGTAGCGAGTACAATGAGCAGTTCTTC.

This clonotype was found a few times. The V call is TRBV7-8, the J call TRBJ1-6; 8 nucleotides line up with TRBD1. Germline assignment: CDR1 SGHVS and CDR2 FQNEAQ. This CDR3 is built from 16 residues. With V trimmed by 2 bases and J by 11 bases, 11 bases remained unmatched. The CDR3: CASSLSRPGGMTPLHF. DNA of the CDR3: TGTGCCAGCAGCTTATCTCGGCCAGGGGGCATGACACCCCTCCACTTT.

This clonotype was seen only a few times. The chain links TRBV12-5 to TRBJ2-5; D uncertain. Germline values: CDR1 LGHNT, CDR2 FRNRAP. The length of the CDR3 is 15 residues. Trimming removed 0 bases at V and 5 bases at J, with 13 bases between. The CDR3 coding sequence is TGTGCTAGTGGTTTGGTGGACCTAATCCTGGAGACCCAGTACTTC. Residues: CASGLVDLILETQYF.

This rearrangement joins TRBV6-5 to TRBJ1-5; D perhaps matches TRBD1 (5 bases). The V and J ends lost 3 bases and 5 bases respectively, with 11 bases between them. The CDR3 loop spans 14 amino acids. CDR1 MNHEY and CDR2 SVGAGI come from the germline V gene. CDR3: CASSYSGRHQPQHF. CDR3 in DNA: TGTGCCAGCAGTTATTCAGGGAGGCATCAGCCCCAGCATTTT.

In its sample, this clonotype was seen a few times. This chain joins TRBV4-1 and TRBJ2-5; D tentatively reads TRBD1 or TRBD2 (5 bases each). The germline V gene has CDR1 MGHRA and CDR2 YSYEKL. The CDR3 has 16 amino acids. V lost 4 bases and J 2 bases, leaving 17 bases between the germline ends. The chain's CDR3 is CASSRGGLPLQETQYF. The CDR3 DNA is TGCGCCAGCAGCCGGGGCGGGCTCCCCTTACAAGAGACCCAGTACTTC.

The J gene is TRBJ1-1, the V gene TRBV5-1; a possible D gene is TRBD1 (5 bases). The germline V gene encodes CDR1 SGHRS and CDR2 YFSETQ. V was clipped by 4 bases and J by 4 bases, with 14 bases between them. The CDR3 runs to 14 residues. The chain's CDR3 is CASSPFLGVTEAFF. CDR3 DNA: TGCGCCAGCAGCCCCTTTTTAGGGGTCACTGAAGCTTTCTTT. Variable domain in full (rest from reference TRBV5-1 and TRBJ1-1): KAGVTQTPRYLIKTRGQQVTLSCSPISGHRSVSWYQQTPGQGLQFLFEYFSETQRNKGNFPGRFSGRQFSNSRSEMNVSTLELGDSALYLCASSPFLGVTEAFFGQGTRLTVV.

J is TRBJ2-3 and V is TRBV7-2, with 7 nucleotides matching TRBD2. The CDR3 loop spans 19 amino acids. Trimming cost V 5 bases and J 2 bases; bases outside gene matches: 19. Germline lookup yields CDR1 SGHTA and CDR2 FQGNSA. CDR3 amino acids: CASSPYPRGGRVLTDTQYF. The CDR3 nucleotides are TGTGCCAGCAGCCCATACCCTAGAGGCGGGAGAGTCCTCACAGATACGCAGTATTTT.

In its sample, this clonotype was seen a few times. This sequence joins TRBV7-2 and TRBJ2-5; D unresolved. The CDR3 is 13 residues long. The V gene lost 5 bases and the J gene lost 5 bases, with 12 bases spanning the gap. Germline V lookup: CDR1 SGHTA, CDR2 FQGNSA. The CDR3 DNA is TGTGCCAGCAGCCGATTGGGGTGGGAGACCCAGTACTTC. Protein product: CASSRLGWETQYF. Looking up the rest from reference TRBV7-2 and TRBJ2-5 gives the full variable domain: GAGVSQSPSNKVTEKGKDVELRCDPISGHTALYWYRQSLGQGLEFLIYFQGNSAPDKSGLPSDRFSAERTGGSVSTLTIQRTQQEDSAVYLCASSRLGWETQYFGPGTRLLVL.

The sample holds a few counts of this clonotype. The CDR3: CASSAEEGAEAFF. CDR3 nucleotide sequence: TGTGCCAGCAGCGCCGAGGAGGGCGCTGAAGCTTTCTTT. V is TRBV9 and J is TRBJ1-1; D unresolved. Per the germline V gene, CDR1 is SGDLS and CDR2 is YYNGEE. V lost 3 bases and J 6 bases, leaving 12 bases between the germline ends. CDR3 size: 13 residues.

The chain uses TRBV15 and TRBJ2-4, with TRBD1 matching over 8 bases. The closer fit of TRBJ2-7 to the DNA end suggests the J call may be wrong. CDR3 length equals 14 residues. The V gene's germline CDR1 is LNHNV and CDR2 YYDKDF (reference sequence). The CDR3 is CATTDRDRLYEQYF. The CDR3 nucleotides read TGTGCCACCACCGACCGGGACAGGTTATACGAGCAGTACTTC.

V gene TRBV20-1 combines with J gene TRBJ2-1, with 10 positions matching TRBD2. CDR1 is DFQATT and CDR2 is SNEGSKA in the germline V gene (reference sequence). V lost 4 bases and J lost 4; bases outside the gene matches: 1. The CDR3 is made up of 13 amino acids. The CDR3 DNA reads as TGCAGTGCTACACTAGCGGGATACAATGAGCAGTTCTTC. This sequence encodes CSATLAGYNEQFF.

CDR3 coding DNA: TGCGCCAGCAGTAAGAGTACTTCCTACAATGAGCAGTTCTTC. It codes for CASSKSTSYNEQFF. The chain links TRBV5-1 to TRBJ2-1; the D is unclear. This CDR3 is 14 amino acids long. Trimming stripped 5 bases from V and 1 base from J, with 10 bases between. Per germline, CDR1 SGHRS and CDR2 YFSETQ.

This clonotype appeared a few times. The chain joins TRBV9 to TRBJ2-1; D possibly corresponds to TRBD1 (5 bases). This CDR3 has 16 amino acids. The V gene lost 0 bases and the J gene lost 7 bases, with 17 bases spanning the gap. Germline CDR1 reads SGDLS; CDR2 reads YYNGEE. The CDR3 sequence: CASSVGSVGRVNEQFF. The CDR3 nucleotides read TGTGCCAGCAGCGTAGGGTCAGTAGGCAGGGTGAATGAGCAGTTCTTC.

The chain links TRBV28 to TRBJ2-1; TRBD2 matches at 9 bases. CDR1 is MDHEN, CDR2 SYDVKM, per germline. J gave up 10 bases and V 1 base, and 8 bases lay outside the gene matches. This CDR3 is built from 15 residues. In nucleotides, the CDR3 is TGTGCCAGCAGTTTATTGCTAGCGGGGACAGAAGAGCAGTTCTTC. Its translation: CASSLLLAGTEEQFF.

The chain combines TRBV7-8 with TRBJ1-5; TRBD1 matches at 10 bases. CDR3 length: 16 amino acids. The junction had 3 bases not matched to a gene; V was cut back by 4 bases and J by 0 bases. Germline V CDR1 and CDR2: SGHVS, FQNEAQ. The DNA for the CDR3 is TGTGCCAGCAGCTCAGACAGGGGGCCTAGCAATCAGCCCCAGCATTTT. Translated, it gives CASSSDRGPSNQPQHF.